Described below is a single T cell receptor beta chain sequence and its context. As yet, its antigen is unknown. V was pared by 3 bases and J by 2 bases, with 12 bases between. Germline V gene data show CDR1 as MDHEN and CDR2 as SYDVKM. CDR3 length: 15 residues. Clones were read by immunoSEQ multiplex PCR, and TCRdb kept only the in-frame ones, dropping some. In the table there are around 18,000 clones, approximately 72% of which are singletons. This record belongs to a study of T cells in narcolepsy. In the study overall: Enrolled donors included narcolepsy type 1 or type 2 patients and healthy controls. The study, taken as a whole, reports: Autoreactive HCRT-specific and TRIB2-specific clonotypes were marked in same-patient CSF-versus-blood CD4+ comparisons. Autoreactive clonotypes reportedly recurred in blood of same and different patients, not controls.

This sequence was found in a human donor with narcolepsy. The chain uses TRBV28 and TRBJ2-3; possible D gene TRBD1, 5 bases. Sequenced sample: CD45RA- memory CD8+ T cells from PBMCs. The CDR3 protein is CASSFRQTHTDTQYF. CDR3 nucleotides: TGTGCCAGCAGTTTCCGACAGACACACACAGATACGCAGTATTTT.